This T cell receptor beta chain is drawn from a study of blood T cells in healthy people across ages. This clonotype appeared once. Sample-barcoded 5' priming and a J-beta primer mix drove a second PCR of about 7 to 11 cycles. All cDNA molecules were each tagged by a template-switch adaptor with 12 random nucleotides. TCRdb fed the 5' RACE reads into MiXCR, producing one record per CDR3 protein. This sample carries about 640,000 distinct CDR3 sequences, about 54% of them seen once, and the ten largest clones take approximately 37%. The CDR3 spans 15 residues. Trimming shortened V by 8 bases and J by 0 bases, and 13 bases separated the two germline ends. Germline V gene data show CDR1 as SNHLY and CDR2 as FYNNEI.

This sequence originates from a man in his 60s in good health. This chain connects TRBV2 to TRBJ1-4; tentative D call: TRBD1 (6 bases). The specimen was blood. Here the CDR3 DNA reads TGTGCCAGCGGGGGGACACCTGCAACTAATGAAAAACTGTTTTTT. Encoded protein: CASGGTPATNEKLFF.